A selection of T cell receptor beta chains follows, all from one sample in a study of T cell changes during pregnancy in multiple sclerosis. TCRdb's copy holds only in-frame clones and misses some; the assay was immunoSEQ multiplex PCR. This sample carries tens of thousands of clones, around nine tenths of them seen once, and the ten largest clones take 0.56%. Sequenced here: CD4+ T cells from peripheral blood mononuclear cells, sampled before pregnancy. These receptors were taken from a female donor with multiple sclerosis, enrolled in a pregnancy study. The CDR3 runs from the conserved cysteine through the conserved F or W. The D gene is left open where the match is weak. A clone size is listed for some rows: how often the clone was seen (once, few, many), or a class if it is expanded.

NA NA 13 TRBJ2-5 TRBV5-1 TGCGCCAGCAGCTTGGGGACACAAGAGACCCAGTACTTC CASSLGTQETQYF
NA NA 15 TRBJ2-3 TRBV18 TGTGCCAGCTCACGGGAGTCCATGCGGACAGATACGCAGTATTTT CASSRESMRTDTQYF
NA TRBD2 16 TRBJ2-2 TRBV5-1 TGCGCCAGCAGCAAACCTAGCGGGGGAAGAACCGGGGAGCTGTTTTTT CASSKPSGGRTGELFF
NA TRBD2 19 TRBJ2-3 TRBV7-2 TGTGCCAGCAGCTTAGCCCCAAGGGCGGGGGGCCATAGGGCAGATACGCAGTATTTT CASSLAPRAGGHRADTQYF
NA TRBD1 14 TRBJ2-7 TRBV19 TGTGCCAGTAGTACTCGGGACAGCCCCTACGAGCAGTACTTC CASSTRDSPYEQYF
NA TRBD1 15 TRBJ1-1 TRBV18 TGTGCCAGCTCACGTATCCGGGACAGGGGGGCTGAAGCTTTCTTT CASSRIRDRGAEAFF
NA NA 15 TRBJ2-7 TRBV9 TGTGCCAGCAGCGAGGGGGTGACTCCTGCCTACGAGCAGTACTTC CASSEGVTPAYEQYF
medium-sized NA 13 TRBJ1-2 TRBV2 TGTGCCAGCAGTGATTCGGCGGGCTATGGCTACACCTTC CASSDSAGYGYTF
NA NA 13 TRBJ1-1 TRBV27 TGTGCCAGCAGCGCGGCACCCGCAAGGGAAGCTTTCTTT CASSAAPAREAFF
NA TRBD2 18 TRBJ2-1 TRBV9 TGTGCCAGCAGCCCCCTCGAGCGGGGGAGCTATGCGCCACATGAGCAGTTCTTC CASSPLERGSYAPHEQFF
NA TRBD1 15 TRBJ2-7 TRBV28 TGTGCCAGCAGTTTGGGACAGGGGGGGGTCTACGAGCAGTACTTC CASSLGQGGVYEQYF
NA NA 15 TRBJ2-1 TRBV18 TGTGCCAGCTCACCAGTACAGGGCCTTTACAATGAGCAGTTCTTC CASSPVQGLYNEQFF
NA NA 12 TRBJ2-1 TRBV2 TGTGCCAGCAGTGGGGACGGGGGGCGGCAGTTCTTC CASSGDGGRQFF
NA TRBD1 16 TRBJ2-1 TRBV11-2 TGTGCCAGCAGCTTATGGGCAGGGGGCACCTACAATGAGCAGTTCTTC CASSLWAGGTYNEQFF
NA NA 14 TRBJ2-7 TRBV9 TGTGCCAGCAGCCGAGGGCAGGGGAGCTACGAGCAGTACTTC CASSRGQGSYEQYF
NA NA 14 TRBJ2-2 TRBV28 TGTGCCAGCCTCGAACCCCGCAGCACCGGGGAGCTGTTTTTT CASLEPRSTGELFF
NA TRBD2 18 TRBJ2-4 TRBV5-5 TGTGCCAGCAGCTTGTACAGCGGGGGGGCCGTAGCCAAAAACATTCAGTACTTC CASSLYSGGAVAKNIQYF
NA TRBD1 15 TRBJ1-2 TRBV29-1 TGCAGCGTTGACCAACGCTTCAGGGGGATAGACGGCTACACCTTC CSVDQRFRGIDGYTF
NA NA 13 TRBJ1-5 TRBV19 TGTGCCAGTACCCCTCTGCAGGGACAGCCCCAGCATTTT CASTPLQGQPQHF
NA NA 15 TRBJ1-1 TRBV5-1 TGCGCCAGCAGCTTGGACGGAATGCGGGAAACTGAAGCTTTCTTT CASSLDGMRETEAFF
NA TRBD1 15 TRBJ2-1 TRBV5-1 TGCGCCAGCAGCTTAGGACAGGGGGTCGACAATGAGCAGTTCTTC CASSLGQGVDNEQFF
NA TRBD1 14 TRBJ2-1 TRBV29-1 TGCAGCGTCCTAAGGGGACAGGGGGTACGTGAGCAGTTCTTC CSVLRGQGVREQFF
NA TRBD1 17 TRBJ1-6 TRBV4-3 TGCGCCAGCAGCCAAGTCGACCACAGGGGGCTGGGGTCACCCCTCCACTTT CASSQVDHRGLGSPLHF
NA TRBD2 15 TRBJ2-7 TRBV19 TGTGCCAGTAGTATAGACGCGGGGGGCTCCTACGAGCAGTACTTC CASSIDAGGSYEQYF
NA NA 15 TRBJ2-7 TRBV28 TGTGCCAGCAGTTTATCCATAGCGTTCTCCTACGAGCAGTACTTC CASSLSIAFSYEQYF
NA NA 14 TRBJ2-1 TRBV6-5 TGTGCCAGCAGGTGGTTTAGCTCCTACAATGAGCAGTTCTTC CASRWFSSYNEQFF
NA NA 13 TRBJ1-1 TRBV18 TGTGCCAGCTCACCACGGGAGTTCACTGAAGCTTTCTTT CASSPREFTEAFF
NA NA 15 TRBJ1-6 TRBV6-5 TGTGCCAGCAGTCTCACAGGGCTTTATAATTCACCCCTCCACTTT CASSLTGLYNSPLHF
NA NA 13 TRBJ2-7 TRBV11-2 TGTGCCAGCAGCTGGACAGACTCCTACGAGCAGTACTTC CASSWTDSYEQYF
NA TRBD1 15 TRBJ1-1 TRBV19 TGTGCCAGTAGTACCCGACAGGGAGCGAACACTGAAGCTTTCTTT CASSTRQGANTEAFF
few NA 13 TRBJ2-1 TRBV28 TGTGCCAGCAGCCGAGATGTAATCGGTGAGCAGTTCTTC CASSRDVIGEQFF
NA NA 14 TRBJ2-7 TRBV7-9 TGTGCCAGCAGCGCCAGACAGTCCTCCTACGAGCAGTACTTC CASSARQSSYEQYF
NA NA 13 TRBJ1-4 TRBV11-3 TGTGCCAGCAGCTTAGTCGCAGGTGAAAAACTGTTTTTT CASSLVAGEKLFF
NA NA 15 TRBJ2-2 TRBV27 TGTGCCAGCAGTTTGGACAGATCGAACACCGGGGAGCTGTTTTTT CASSLDRSNTGELFF
NA TRBD1 14 TRBJ2-5 TRBV7-8 TGTGCCAGCAGCCCTGGGACAGATCAAGAGACCCAGTACTTC CASSPGTDQETQYF
NA NA 14 TRBJ1-1 TRBV7-2 TGTGCCAGCAGCTTATTGGGCAGGAACACTGAAGCTTTCTTT CASSLLGRNTEAFF
NA TRBD1 14 TRBJ1-3 TRBV7-9 TGTGCCAGCAGCCCCCGACAGGGTACGGCCACCATATATTTT CASSPRQGTATIYF
NA NA 15 TRBJ2-1 TRBV5-5 TGTGCCAGCAGCTTGGAGGGGGTCTCCTACAATGAGCAGTTCTTC CASSLEGVSYNEQFF
NA TRBD2 21 TRBJ2-3 TRBV27 TGTGCCAGCAGTTTATCCTCATTTTGGCTAGCGGGGGGCGCTAGCACAGATACGCAGTATTTT CASSLSSFWLAGGASTDTQYF
NA NA 15 TRBJ2-5 TRBV7-6 TGTGCCAGCAGCTTCGTCGACAGGAGTCCAGAGACCCAGTACTTC CASSFVDRSPETQYF
NA TRBD2 18 TRBJ2-2 TRBV19 TGTGCCAGTAGTATAGGACGTCTAGCGGGGGCCTCGCCCGGGGAGCTGTTTTTT CASSIGRLAGASPGELFF
NA TRBD1 14 TRBJ1-6 TRBV6-5 TGTGCCAGCAGAAGGGGGACAGAGCTTTCACCCCTCCACTTT CASRRGTELSPLHF
NA TRBD1 20 TRBJ2-1 TRBV14 TGTGCCAGCAGCCCTCGCCCGAGGACAGGGGGCTATCTCGGTTACAATGAGCAGTTCTTC CASSPRPRTGGYLGYNEQFF
NA TRBD1 16 TRBJ2-5 TRBV18 TGTGCCAGCTCACCACCGGCGGGACAGGGGGTTGAGACCCAGTACTTC CASSPPAGQGVETQYF
once NA 15 TRBJ2-3 TRBV7-8 TGTGCCAGCAGCAAGCAGCGATACCTCACAGATACGCAGTATTTT CASSKQRYLTDTQYF
NA TRBD1 14 TRBJ1-1 TRBV7-6 TGTGCCAGCAGCTTAGCGCCACAGGGGCCTGAAGCTTTCTTT CASSLAPQGPEAFF
NA NA 15 TRBJ2-3 TRBV11-2 TGTGCCAGCAGCAAACTAGCTGCGGTTCCGGGTACGCAGTATTTT CASSKLAAVPGTQYF
NA NA 16 TRBJ2-5 TRBV6-1 TGTGCCAGCAGTGAACAGATATCTAGGTCCCAAGAGACCCAGTACTTC CASSEQISRSQETQYF
NA NA 14 TRBJ2-3 TRBV13 TGTGCCAGCAGCCGGCAGGGGGGCGCAGATACGCAGTATTTT CASSRQGGADTQYF
NA TRBD1 18 TRBJ1-4 TRBV4-1 TGCGCCAGCAGCCAAGAAGGGGACAGGGGGATGTCTAATGAAAAACTGTTTTTT CASSQEGDRGMSNEKLFF
NA NA 14 TRBJ2-7 TRBV6-1 TGTGCCAGCAACCCCGGCAGGGAATTGAACGAGCAGTACTTC CASNPGRELNEQYF
once NA 14 TRBJ2-3 TRBV5-1 TGCGCCAGCAGCCTGGACCTACAGGTCGGTGTGCTGTATTTT CASSLDLQVGVLYF
NA NA 17 TRBJ2-1 TRBV9 TGTGCCAGCAGCGTAGCCCCAGGGCCGGGGAGGAACAATGAGCAGTTCTTC CASSVAPGPGRNNEQFF
NA NA 16 TRBJ1-5 TRBV15 TGTGCCACCAGCAGAGACCCGCAGTCAGGTTCTCAGCCCCAGCATTTT CATSRDPQSGSQPQHF